This is a list of T cell receptor beta chains from one sample in a study of T cell responses to AZD1222 COVID-19 vaccine. Some clones are missing from TCRdb's copy, which holds only in-frame ones; the method was immunoSEQ multiplex PCR. Of around 140,000 clones detected, about nine tenths appear once; the ten largest clones hold around 1.7%. The source material was peripheral blood, sampled on day 0 of AZD1222 vaccination. The receptors originated from an adult in good health. Each CDR3 is given with its conserved first and last residue. A D gene is named only where the DNA matches it firmly. Expanded clones are given a class, and other clones once, few, many or no size at all.

>TRBV3-1/TRBV3-2|TRBD1|.|TRBJ1-5
CASSLSGTGGDSNQPQHF
TGTGCCAGCAGCCTTTCCGGGACAGGGGGAGATAGCAATCAGCCCCAGCATTTT
>TRBV5-1|.|few|TRBJ2-7
CASSLRGPAYEQYF
TGCGCCAGCAGCCTTAGAGGGCCCGCCTACGAGCAGTACTTC
>TRBV28|.|.|TRBJ1-1
CASSLSVHPGGWDLNEAFF
TGTGCCAGCAGTTTATCTGTCCATCCCGGAGGGTGGGATTTGAATGAAGCTTTCTTT
>TRBV29-1|TRBD1|.|TRBJ1-2
CSVDGDSSDYGYTF
TGCAGCGTTGATGGGGACAGTTCCGACTATGGCTACACCTTC
>TRBV30|.|.|TRBJ1-1
CAWSVLATYTEAFF
TGTGCCTGGAGTGTACTGGCGACGTACACTGAAGCTTTCTTT
>TRBV28|TRBD1|.|TRBJ2-7
CASGRDSLSEQYF
TGTGCCAGCGGCCGGGACAGTCTCTCCGAGCAGTACTTC
>TRBV6-6|TRBD2|.|TRBJ2-7
CASSYSIEGGGNEQYF
TGTGCCAGCAGTTACTCGATCGAGGGCGGGGGGAACGAGCAGTACTTC
>TRBV28|TRBD2|.|TRBJ2-1
CASSTSGRVYNEQFF
TGTGCCAGCAGTACTAGCGGGAGGGTCTACAATGAGCAGTTCTTC
>TRBV29-1|TRBD1|.|TRBJ1-2
CSVRSGTGEFGYTF
TGCAGCGTCAGATCCGGGACAGGGGAATTTGGCTACACCTTC
>TRBV5-4|.|.|TRBJ1-1
CASRMGENTEAFF
TGTGCCAGCAGAATGGGGGAGAACACTGAAGCTTTCTTT
>TRBV25-1|TRBD1|.|TRBJ1-1
CASSGDRGSAEAFF
TGTGCCAGCAGTGGGGACAGGGGGTCTGCTGAAGCTTTCTTT
>TRBV28|TRBD1|.|TRBJ1-2
CASSLLRGPGYTF
TGTGCCAGCAGTTTATTGAGGGGGCCGGGCTACACCTTC
>TRBV27|TRBD1|.|TRBJ2-1
CASNGQGAYNEQFF
TGTGCCAGCAATGGACAGGGGGCTTACAATGAGCAGTTCTTC
>TRBV5-5|.|.|TRBJ1-6
CASSPDRQYNSPLHF
TGTGCCAGCAGCCCGGACCGGCAATATAATTCACCCCTCCACTTT
>TRBV7-2|TRBD2|.|TRBJ2-6
CASSFRRGSDSGANVLTF
TGTGCCAGCAGCTTCCGGCGGGGGTCCGACTCTGGGGCCAACGTCCTGACTTTC
>TRBV5-1|TRBD1|.|TRBJ2-7
CASRARTGIYEQYF
TGCGCCAGCAGGGCGAGGACAGGGATCTACGAGCAGTACTTC
>TRBV3-1/TRBV3-2|TRBD2|.|TRBJ2-1
CASSRKFAGGNEQFF
TGTGCCAGCAGCCGGAAGTTTGCGGGAGGCAATGAGCAGTTCTTC
>TRBV3-1/TRBV3-2|.|.|TRBJ2-2
CASSQVGAWGRDTGELFF
TGTGCCAGCAGCCAAGTGGGGGCCTGGGGGCGAGACACCGGGGAGCTGTTTTTT
>TRBV15|.|.|TRBJ2-5
CATSPRVLETQYF
TGTGCCACCAGTCCCAGGGTACTCGAGACCCAGTACTTC
>TRBV10-3|TRBD1|once|TRBJ2-7
CAISRQGGFHEQYF
TGTGCCATCAGCAGACAGGGGGGCTTTCACGAGCAGTACTTC